This TCR beta chain was sequenced for a study of identical twins. In TCRdb, the 5' RACE reads were re-called with MiXCR into one record per CDR3 protein. The repertoire holds about 210,000 distinct CDR3 sequences, with less than 9.5% as singletons. V lost 4 bases, J lost 6 bases, and 13 bases lay in between. The CDR3 has 14 residues. Germline V gives CDR1 LGHNA, CDR2 YSLEER. This clonotype occurred a few times. The sequence was collected from a woman under 30 in good health. The sample comprised memory (CD45RO+) T cells sorted from blood. The chain joins TRBV4-3 to TRBJ2-1; perhaps TRBD2 as D (6 bases). The CDR3 sequence is CASSRLPEGNEQFF. The CDR3 DNA reads TGCGCCAGCAGCCGCCTACCGGAGGGCAATGAGCAGTTCTTC.